The entry below gives a single T cell receptor (beta chain) sequence along with its context. Its target is unknown. 60 Vbeta and 13 Jbeta primers were used in PCR. The method was immunoSEQ multiplex PCR; TCRdb's version includes in-frame clones alone and lacks a portion of them. The profile shows around 100,000 clones, around 70% of them singletons. The germline CDR1 and CDR2 sequences are SGHDT and YYEEEE. With 1 base removed from V and 8 bases from J, the gap between germline ends came to 16 bases. The CDR3 contains 15 residues. This record belongs to a study of cytomegalovirus exposure and HLA in healthy donors. The study, taken as a whole, reports: An analysis done earlier found most TCR beta V segments productive about 87% or about 30% of the time.

The sample consisted of PBMCs. The gene calls are TRBV5-6 and TRBJ1-3; maybe TRBD1 (5 bases). The origin of this receptor is a man aged 25 to 45 in good health and CMV-seropositive. The CDR3, as DNA: TGTGCCAGCAGCTTGTTTCAGGGCACCGTCCACACCATATATTTT. It is translated as CASSLFQGTVHTIYF.